What follows describes a single T cell receptor (beta chain). Antigen specificity is unknown. Expressed TCRB transcripts were sequenced, since all the RNA that had been isolated was reverse transcribed. Clones were read by immunoSEQ multiplex PCR, and TCRdb kept only the in-frame ones, dropping some. The table includes 550,000 to 850,000 clones, over 10% detected once. Germline assignment: CDR1 ENHRY and CDR2 SYGVKD. The CDR3 extends over 15 amino acids. Trimming took off 10 bases at V and 5 bases at J, with 22 bases between the two ends. This sample was taken from a study of beta chain features in type 1 diabetes. Study-level information: Healthy donors, compared against patients, showed similar age, gender and cell yields. Findings and caveats of the study: Among patients with Type 1 diabetes, TCRB CDR3s were moderately but significantly shorter in every one of the four CD4+ subsets.

Staining for CD45RO/CCR7/CD25/CD127/CD95/CD27 allowed sorting of CD4+ naive, central memory, regulatory and stem cell-like memory cells. This rearrangement joins TRBV10-3 to TRBJ2-3; tentatively, D is TRBD2 (7 bases). The clonotype originates from a man in his late teens or twenties with type 1 diabetes. The sequenced sample consisted of naive CD4+ T cells from blood. CDR3 sequence: CATYSYGGGRDTQYF. CDR3 bases: TGTGCCACGTACTCCTATGGGGGGGGCCGAGATACGCAGTATTTT.